This TCR beta chain was recorded in a study of blood T cell repertoires in COVID-19 (dated by TCRdb to between 2020 and 2021). At the level of the whole study: The collaborator samples originated in the United States, Italy and Spain and spanned the acute and convalescent phases of COVID-19. The material from the prospective study consisted of cDNA or gDNA derived from T cells, B-cell-depleted T cells, or PBMCs. Subjects who had been exposed to COVID-19, were actively infected with it, or had recovered from it provided the deeply sampled blood TCRbeta repertoires that made up the dataset. The repertoires were released in a freely available public database meant as a resource for research on the immune response to SARS-CoV-2. Samples were obtained from the ongoing ImmuneRACE study (first 160 participants) and from about 1,300 subjects provided by 6 global collaborators. A de-identified subject ID, COVID-19 status, age in years and sex were almost always included in the sample metadata. Where available, HLA class I and class II types were taken from metadata supplied by the sample provider and were not determined by assay-based typing. Summary of the overall study and its limitations: Clinical and demographic metadata were provided uncurated, with the amount varying by source and participant.

V is pared back by 6 bases and J by 6 bases, with 12 bases lying between the germline termini. CDR1 MNHEY and CDR2 SMNVEV were looked up in the germline V gene (reference sequence). The CDR3 runs 12 amino acids, cysteine and phenylalanine included. Only the CDR3 part of the read is kept: 36 bases, read in frame from the first base. TCRbeta CDR3 regions were amplified from genomic DNA by means of the immunoSEQ Assay, a bias-controlled multiplex PCR. Per the source publication's procedure: Within the assay, amplification of reference gene primers was used to estimate how many nucleated cells each sample contained. Sequence reads were collapsed and filtered to measure the absolute abundance of every unique TCRbeta CDR3 rearrangement. For each sample, productive Simpson clonality was calculated as the square root of Simpson's diversity index across productive rearrangements. TCRdb took over this immuneACCESS table, retaining in-frame rearrangements with V and J assigned. Such tables are incomplete; in checked studies, under half of the missing clones stem from an unresolved V gene, and the remainder is unexplained. For V, J and clone size, that table is used; D and trimming come from the DNA. The sample yields some 150,000 clones; around 85% were counted once. Approximately 0.63% of the sample is in the top ten clones.

Details on this clone: The specificity of this receptor is unknown. Per-nucleotide qualities are absent, and no much larger clonotype sits a single base away.

One collaborating source in Seattle enrolled patients during active infection and followed them longitudinally through the course of disease. The collaborating institutions used their own protocols to collect whole blood in K2EDTA tubes. For TCRbeta analysis, collaborators shipped samples as frozen whole blood, isolated PBMCs, or DNA extracted from either of those sample types. The receptor comes from a man aged 55-75 years with COVID-19, enrolled during active disease. The rearrangement joined TRBV27 to TRBJ2-7, with TRBD1 perhaps the D gene, on 5 matching bases. The sequenced sample was peripheral blood. The CDR3 here reads CASSPGRGEQYF. The nucleotide sequence reads TGTGCCAGCAGCCCAGGGCGAGGCGAGCAGTACTTC.